The clone carrying this TCR beta chain was detected once. What it binds is not known. This specimen belongs to a study of T cell responses to AZD1222 COVID-19 vaccine. Measured with immunoSEQ multiplex PCR; TCRdb has only the in-frame clones, and not every one. The sample has about 85,000 clones, around nine tenths seen once. General observations from the study: Scientists sampled the repertoires only once the peak T cell response had passed.

V gave up 1 base and J gave up 4 bases; unmatched junction bases: 8. This CDR3 is 17 amino acids long. The germline V gene has CDR1 SEHNR and CDR2 FQNEAQ (reference sequence). The sequence derives from an adult in good health. The source material was peripheral blood, sampled on day 0 of MenACWY control vaccination. The V gene is TRBV7-9, the J gene TRBJ2-7; TRBD2 matches at 12 bases. The CDR3 region is CASSLVLASGGAYEQYF. CDR3 nucleotides: TGTGCCAGCAGCTTAGTGTTGGCTAGCGGGGGGGCGTACGAGCAGTACTTC.